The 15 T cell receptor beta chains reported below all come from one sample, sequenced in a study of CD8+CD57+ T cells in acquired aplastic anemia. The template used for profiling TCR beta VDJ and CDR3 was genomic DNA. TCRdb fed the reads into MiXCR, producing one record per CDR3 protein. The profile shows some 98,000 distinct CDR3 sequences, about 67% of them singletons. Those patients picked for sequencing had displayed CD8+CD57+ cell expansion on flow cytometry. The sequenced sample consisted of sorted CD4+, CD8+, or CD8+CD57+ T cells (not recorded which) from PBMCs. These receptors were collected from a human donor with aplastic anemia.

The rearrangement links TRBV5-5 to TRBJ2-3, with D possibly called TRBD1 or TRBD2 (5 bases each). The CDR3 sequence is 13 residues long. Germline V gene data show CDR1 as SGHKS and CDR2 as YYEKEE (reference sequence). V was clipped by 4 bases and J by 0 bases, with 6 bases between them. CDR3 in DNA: TGTGCCAGCAGCCGGGACAGCACAGATACGCAGTATTTT. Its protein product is CASSRDSTDTQYF.

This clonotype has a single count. CDR3 DNA: TGTGCCAGCATGCGCGGGGCGAGGGAGACTGAAGCTTTCTTT. Translated, it gives CASMRGARETEAFF. V usage is TRBV12-3 or TRBV12-4 and J usage is TRBJ1-1, with a possible D match to TRBD1 (5 bases). Trimming removed 7 bases from V and 5 bases from J, with 17 bases in between. The CDR3 is made up of 14 amino acids.

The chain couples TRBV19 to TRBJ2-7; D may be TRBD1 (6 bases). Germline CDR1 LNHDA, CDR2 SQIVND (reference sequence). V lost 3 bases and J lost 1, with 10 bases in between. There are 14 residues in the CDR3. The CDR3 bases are TGTGCCAGTAGTATGAGAGGGGGATCCTACGAGCAGTACTTC. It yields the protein CASSMRGGSYEQYF.

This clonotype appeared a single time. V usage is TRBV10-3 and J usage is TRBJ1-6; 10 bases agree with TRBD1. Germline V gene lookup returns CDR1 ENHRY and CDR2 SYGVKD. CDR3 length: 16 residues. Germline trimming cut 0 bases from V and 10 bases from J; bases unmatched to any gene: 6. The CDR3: CAISESGTGAGSPLHF. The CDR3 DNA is TGTGCCATCAGTGAGTCAGGGACAGGGGCGGGATCACCCCTCCACTTT.

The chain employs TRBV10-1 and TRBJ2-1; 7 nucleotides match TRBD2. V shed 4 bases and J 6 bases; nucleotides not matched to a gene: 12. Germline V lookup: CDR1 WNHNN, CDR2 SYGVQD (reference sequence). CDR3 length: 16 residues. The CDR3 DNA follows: TGCGCCAGCAGTGGTCGGGCGGGGGAGGGCTTCAATGAGCAGTTCTTC. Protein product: CASSGRAGEGFNEQFF.

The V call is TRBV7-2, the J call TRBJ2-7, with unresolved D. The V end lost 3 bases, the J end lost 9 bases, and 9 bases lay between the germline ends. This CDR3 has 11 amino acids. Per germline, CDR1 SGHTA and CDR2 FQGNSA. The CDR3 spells CASSFPSRQYF. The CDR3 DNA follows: TGTGCCAGCAGCTTTCCGAGCCGGCAGTACTTC.

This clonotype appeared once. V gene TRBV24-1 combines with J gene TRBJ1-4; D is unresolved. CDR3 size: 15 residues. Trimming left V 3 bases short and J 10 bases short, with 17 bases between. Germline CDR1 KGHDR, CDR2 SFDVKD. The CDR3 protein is CATSDPLGQAGKLFF. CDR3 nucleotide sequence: TGTGCCACCAGTGATCCACTCGGCCAGGCTGGAAAACTGTTTTTT.

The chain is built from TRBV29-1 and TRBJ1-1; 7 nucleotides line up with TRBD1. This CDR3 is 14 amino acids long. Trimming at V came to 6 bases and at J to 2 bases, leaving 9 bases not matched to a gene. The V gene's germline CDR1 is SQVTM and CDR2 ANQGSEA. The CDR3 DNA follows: TGCAGCGTCGCGCGGGACAGCATCAACACTGAAGCTTTCTTT. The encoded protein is CSVARDSINTEAFF.

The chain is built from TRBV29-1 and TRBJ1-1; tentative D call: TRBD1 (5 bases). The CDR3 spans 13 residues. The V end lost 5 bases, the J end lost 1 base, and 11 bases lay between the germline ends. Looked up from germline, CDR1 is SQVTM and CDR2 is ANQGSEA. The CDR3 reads CSVTDTPNTEAFF. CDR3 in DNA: TGCAGCGTTACGGACACCCCGAACACTGAAGCTTTCTTT.

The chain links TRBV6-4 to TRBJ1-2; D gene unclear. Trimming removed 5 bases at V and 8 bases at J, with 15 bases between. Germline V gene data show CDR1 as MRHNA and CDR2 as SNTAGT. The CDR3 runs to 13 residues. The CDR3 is CASSFGGFGGYTF. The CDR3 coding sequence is TGTGCCAGCAGTTTCGGTGGGTTCGGGGGCTACACCTTC.

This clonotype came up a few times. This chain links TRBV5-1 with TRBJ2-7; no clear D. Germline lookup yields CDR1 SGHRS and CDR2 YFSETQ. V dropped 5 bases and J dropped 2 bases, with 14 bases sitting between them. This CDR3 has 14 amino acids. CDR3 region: CASRSVASTYEQYF. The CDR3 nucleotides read TGCGCCAGCAGGTCTGTGGCGAGTACCTACGAGCAGTACTTC. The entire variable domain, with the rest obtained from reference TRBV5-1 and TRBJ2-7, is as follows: KAGVTQTPRYLIKTRGQQVTLSCSPISGHRSVSWYQQTPGQGLQFLFEYFSETQRNKGNFPGRFSGRQFSNSRSEMNVSTLELGDSALYLCASRSVASTYEQYFGPGTRLTVT.

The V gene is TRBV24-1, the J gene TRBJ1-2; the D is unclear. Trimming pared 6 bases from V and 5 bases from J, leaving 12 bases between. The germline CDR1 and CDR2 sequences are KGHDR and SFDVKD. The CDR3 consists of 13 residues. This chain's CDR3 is CATSPGSPYGYTF. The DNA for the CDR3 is TGTGCCACCAGTCCGGGGTCCCCATATGGCTACACCTTC.

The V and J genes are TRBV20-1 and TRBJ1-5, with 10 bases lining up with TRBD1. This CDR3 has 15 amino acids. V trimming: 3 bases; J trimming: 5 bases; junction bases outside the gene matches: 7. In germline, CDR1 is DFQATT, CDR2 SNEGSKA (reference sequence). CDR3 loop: CSASPGTGVHQPQHF. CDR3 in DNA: TGCAGTGCTAGCCCGGGGACAGGGGTTCATCAGCCCCAGCATTTT.

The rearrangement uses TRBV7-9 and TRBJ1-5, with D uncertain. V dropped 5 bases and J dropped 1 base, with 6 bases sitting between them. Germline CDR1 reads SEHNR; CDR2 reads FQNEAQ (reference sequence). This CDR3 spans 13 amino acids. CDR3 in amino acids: CASSLDSNQPQHF. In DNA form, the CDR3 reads TGTGCCAGCAGCCTTGACAGCAATCAGCCCCAGCATTTT.

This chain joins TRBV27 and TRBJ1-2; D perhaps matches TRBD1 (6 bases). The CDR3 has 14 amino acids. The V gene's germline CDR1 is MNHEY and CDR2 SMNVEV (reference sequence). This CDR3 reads CARDDGTWDYGYTF. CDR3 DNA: TGTGCTAGAGATGACGGGACATGGGACTATGGCTACACCTTC.